This entry describes one TCR beta chain. These data are taken from a study of control samples from healthy donors and cancer patients. This CDR3 contains 14 residues. The V end lost 3 bases, the J end lost 0 bases, and 6 bases lay between the germline ends. Germline lookup yields CDR1 SEHNR and CDR2 FQNEAQ (reference sequence). Sequencing used immunoSEQ multiplex PCR; TCRdb keeps in-frame clones, though not all of them. The data show 98,000 or so clones, with 88% seen just once and about an eighth held by the top ten. The sequencing input was blood. The gene calls are TRBV7-9 and TRBJ1-3; D not certain. This clonotype originated in a woman between 65 and 79 years old in good health. CDR3 sequence: CASSLAVSGNTIYF. CDR3 DNA sequence: TGTGCCAGCAGCTTGGCAGTCTCTGGAAACACCATATATTTT.